This T cell receptor beta chain was sequenced for a study of T-cell memory formation after mild COVID-19. Across the study: There were largely donor-specific TCR clusters.

Findings of the study overall: While clones contracting from day 15 to 85 were balanced between CD4 and CD8, later expanders leaned CD4+. Chiefly within CM and EM were the contracting CD4+ clones; CD8+ ones were within EMRA.

Researchers used 5'RACE with constant-segment primers to make TCR alpha and TCR beta cDNA libraries that carry sample barcodes and UMIs. TCRdb re-analysed the 5' RACE reads in MiXCR, keeping a single row per CDR3 protein. The profile covers about 340,000 distinct CDR3 sequences, with 20% to 25% appearing a single time and about 12% taken by the ten largest. Germline CDR1 and CDR2: MGHRA and YSYEKL. V lost 3 bases, J lost 7 bases, and 21 bases stayed unmatched. The CDR3 is 19 amino acids. Comment on this clonotype: Its cognate antigen is unknown.

The receptor was isolated from an adult woman who had mild COVID-19 (a few samples of this study predate the infection). Cell type and time point are not known. The sample consisted of PBMCs or a T cell subset sorted from them (not recorded which). This chain links TRBV4-1 with TRBJ2-1; 7 nucleotides line up with TRBD2. The DNA for the CDR3 is TGCGCCAGCAGCCACTCGATCCTCCCCCGCGGGGGACGGCTGAATGAGCAGTTCTTC. Protein sequence: CASSHSILPRGGRLNEQFF.